This entry is about one TCR beta chain. This entry is derived from a study of OX40 agonist ivuxolimab in advanced cancers. Germline-derived CDR1 and CDR2 are WSHSY and SAAADI. Trimming removed 0 bases from V and 8 bases from J, with 16 bases in between. The CDR3 spans 15 residues. TCRdb's table, derived via immunoSEQ multiplex PCR, lists solely in-frame clones and lacks some. The repertoire consists of tens of thousands of clones, with approximately 90% occurring once and the leading ten covering approximately 15%. The origin of this receptor is an adult with an advanced solid tumor such as melanoma, head and neck, liver or kidney cancer. The material sequenced was CD4+ or CD8+ T cells sorted from blood, taken in a trial of the OX40 agonist ivuxolimab. This rearrangement joins TRBV10-2 to TRBJ1-2, with D possibly matching TRBD1 (5 bases). Here the CDR3 DNA reads TGCGCCAGCAGTGAGTCGTTTCCTGGTGGGGACGGCTACACCTTC. This gives the protein CASSESFPGGDGYTF.